This T cell receptor (beta chain) was sequenced during a study of blood T cells in healthy people across ages. Whole-study findings and limits: Naive and antigen-experienced cells could not be conclusively compared, given unsorted PBMCs. Nothing was known about donor CMV status, and this possibly confounded expanded clonotype changes. Higher diversity, along with more naive CD4+ cells, distinguished long-lived donors from aged donors.

This clonotype was seen only a few times. Its antigen remains unknown. Combining a sample-barcoded 5' primer with a J-beta primer mix, a second PCR ran for roughly 7 to 11 cycles. Sequencing of every sample gave 3 million or more CDR3-containing paired-end reads. One entry per CDR3 protein, called by TCRdb with MiXCR from the 5' RACE reads. The sample contains around 320,000 distinct CDR3 sequences, roughly a quarter of which appear only once. The receptor was isolated from a woman aged 70 to 79 in good health. The source material was blood.

In DNA form, the CDR3 reads TGTGCCAGCAGTCTTCCGGGGACAGAGGCTTATGGCTACACCTTC. It yields the protein CASSLPGTEAYGYTF. The chain joins TRBV25-1 to TRBJ1-2; 7 nucleotides match TRBD1. Germline loops: CDR1 MGHDK, CDR2 SYGVNS. There are 15 residues in the CDR3. After removal of 5 bases from V and 5 bases from J, the junction contained 11 bases not matched to a gene.